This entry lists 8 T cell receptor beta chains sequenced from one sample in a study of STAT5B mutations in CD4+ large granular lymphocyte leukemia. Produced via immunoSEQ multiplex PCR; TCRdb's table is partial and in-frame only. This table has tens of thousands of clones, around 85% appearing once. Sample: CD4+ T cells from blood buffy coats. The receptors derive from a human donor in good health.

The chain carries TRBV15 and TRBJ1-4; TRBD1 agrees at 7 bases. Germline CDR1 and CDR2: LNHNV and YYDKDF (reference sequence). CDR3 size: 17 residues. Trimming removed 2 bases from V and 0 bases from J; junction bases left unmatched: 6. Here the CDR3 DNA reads TGTGCCACCAGCAGAACCTCCCAGGGGGCAACTAATGAAAAACTGTTTTTT. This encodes CATSRTSQGATNEKLFF.

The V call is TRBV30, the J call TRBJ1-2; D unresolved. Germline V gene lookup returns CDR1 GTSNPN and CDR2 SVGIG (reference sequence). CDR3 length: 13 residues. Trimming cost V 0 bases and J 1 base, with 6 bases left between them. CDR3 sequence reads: CAWSVSGNYGYTF. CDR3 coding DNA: TGTGCCTGGAGTGTAAGTGGTAACTATGGCTACACCTTC.

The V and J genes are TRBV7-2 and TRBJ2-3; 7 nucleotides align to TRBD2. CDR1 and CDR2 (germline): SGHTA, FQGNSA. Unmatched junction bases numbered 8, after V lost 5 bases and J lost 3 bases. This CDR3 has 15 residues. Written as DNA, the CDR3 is TGTGCCAGCAGCCCTTACGGGGGGAGAACAGATACGCAGTATTTT. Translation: CASSPYGGRTDTQYF. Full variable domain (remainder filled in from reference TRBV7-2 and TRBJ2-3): GAGVSQSPSNKVTEKGKDVELRCDPISGHTALYWYRQSLGQGLEFLIYFQGNSAPDKSGLPSDRFSAERTGGSVSTLTIQRTQQEDSAVYLCASSPYGGRTDTQYFGPGTRLTVL.

The CDR3 DNA reads as TGTGCCAGCAGCCGCGACAGGGGAGGGAATGAAAAACTGTTTTTT. Protein sequence: CASSRDRGGNEKLFF. V gene TRBV4-2 combines with J gene TRBJ1-4; TRBD1 agrees at 8 bases. CDR1 is LGHNA, CDR2 YNFKEQ, per germline. There are 15 residues in the CDR3. J lost 5 bases, V lost 4 bases, and 6 bases had no gene match.

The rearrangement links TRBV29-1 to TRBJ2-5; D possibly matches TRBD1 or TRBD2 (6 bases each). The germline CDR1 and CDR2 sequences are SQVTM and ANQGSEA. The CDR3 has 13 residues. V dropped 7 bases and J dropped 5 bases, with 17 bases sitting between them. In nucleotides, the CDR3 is TGCAGCGCCCGATGGGGGGCCGGGGAGACCCAGTACTTC. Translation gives CSARWGAGETQYF. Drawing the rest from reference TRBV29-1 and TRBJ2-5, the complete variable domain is SAVISQKPSRDICQRGTSLTIQCQVDSQVTMMFWYRQQPGQSLTLIATANQGSEATYESGFVIDKFPISRPNLTFSTLTVSNMSPEDSSIYLCSARWGAGETQYFGPGTRLLVL.

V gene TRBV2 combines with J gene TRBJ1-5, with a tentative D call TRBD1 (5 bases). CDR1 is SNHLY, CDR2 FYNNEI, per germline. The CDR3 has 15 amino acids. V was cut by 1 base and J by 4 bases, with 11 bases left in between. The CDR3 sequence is CASSEEGVWNQPQHF. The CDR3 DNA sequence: TGTGCCAGCAGTGAAGAAGGGGTGTGGAATCAGCCCCAGCATTTT.

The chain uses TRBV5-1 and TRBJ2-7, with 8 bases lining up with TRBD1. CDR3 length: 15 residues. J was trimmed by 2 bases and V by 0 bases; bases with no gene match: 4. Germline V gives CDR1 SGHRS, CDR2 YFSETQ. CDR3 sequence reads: CASSLGQGATYEQYF. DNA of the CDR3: TGCGCCAGCAGCTTGGGGCAGGGGGCCACCTACGAGCAGTACTTC.

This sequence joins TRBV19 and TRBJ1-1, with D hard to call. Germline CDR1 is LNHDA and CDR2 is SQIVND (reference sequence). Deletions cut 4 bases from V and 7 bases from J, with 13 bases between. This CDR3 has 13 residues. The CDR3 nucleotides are TGTGCCAGTAGTAGGGCGTGGGGAGGTGAAGCTTTCTTT. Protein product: CASSRAWGGEAFF. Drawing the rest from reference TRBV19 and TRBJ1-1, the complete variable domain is DGGITQSPKYLFRKEGQNVTLSCEQNLNHDAMYWYRQDPGQGLRLIYYSQIVNDFQKGDIAEGYSVSREKKESFPLTVTSAQKNPTAFYLCASSRAWGGEAFFGQGTRLTVV.